The text below deals with one T cell receptor (beta chain). The authors' processing: Amplification from reference gene primers served as the basis for estimated nucleated cell counts. Assay: immunoSEQ multiplex PCR; the TCRdb copy retains only in-frame clones and omits some. V and J calls and clone size follow that table, whereas D and trimming were derived from the DNA. The table records about 110,000 clones, 88% of them present only once. The record originates from a study of blood T cell repertoires in COVID-19. The sample was peripheral blood. The receptor comes from a human donor in a cohort sampled during active COVID-19.

The CDR3 DNA follows: TGTGCCAGCAGCCAAACGGTTGCGGGGGGGGATACAGATACGCAGTATTTT. Its protein product is CASSQTVAGGDTDTQYF. The J gene is TRBJ2-3, the V gene TRBV3-1 (or the pseudogene TRBV3-2); 9 nucleotides align to TRBD2. This CDR3 has 17 amino acids. J lost 3 bases, V lost 2 bases, and 9 bases had no gene match. In germline, CDR1 is LGHDT, CDR2 YNNKEL (reference sequence).